Listed here are 4 T cell receptor beta chains from one sample, sequenced in a study of blood T cell repertoires in COVID-19. The table came from immunoSEQ multiplex PCR; TCRdb's copy has only in-frame clones and leaves some out. The sample lists roughly 11,000 clones, over 80% occurring once. Sample: peripheral blood. These receptors came from a human donor in a cohort sampled during active COVID-19.

CDR3 in DNA: TGTGCCAGCAGAGACAGGGGGACGAACACTGAAGCTTTCTTT. Protein: CASRDRGTNTEAFF. The chain employs TRBV6-5 and TRBJ1-1; 9 nucleotides align to TRBD1. J was trimmed by 1 base and V by 6 bases; bases with no gene match: 3. The CDR3 has 14 residues. The germline V gene encodes CDR1 MNHEY and CDR2 SVGAGI.

This clone came up a few times. This chain joins TRBV19 and TRBJ1-3; D is undetermined. This CDR3 contains 14 residues. With 0 bases removed from V and 0 bases from J, the gap between germline ends came to 3 bases. Germline V gene lookup returns CDR1 LNHDA and CDR2 SQIVND (reference sequence). The CDR3 here is CASSIDSSGNTIYF. CDR3 sequence (DNA): TGTGCCAGTAGTATAGACAGCTCTGGAAACACCATATATTTT. Variable domain in full (rest from reference TRBV19 and TRBJ1-3): DGGITQSPKYLFRKEGQNVTLSCEQNLNHDAMYWYRQDPGQGLRLIYYSQIVNDFQKGDIAEGYSVSREKKESFPLTVTSAQKNPTAFYLCASSIDSSGNTIYFGEGSWLTVV.

J is TRBJ1-1 and V is TRBV19; a possible D gene is TRBD1 (5 bases). CDR3 size: 15 residues. Trimming pared 3 bases from V and 0 bases from J, leaving 11 bases between. Germline CDR1 and CDR2: LNHDA and SQIVND (reference sequence). CDR3 DNA: TGTGCCAGTAGTATCGGGGGGTTTGTGAACACTGAAGCTTTCTTT. It encodes CASSIGGFVNTEAFF.

The chain has TRBV6-1 and TRBJ1-2; TRBD1 is a possible D gene (6 bases). V dropped 1 base and J dropped 4 bases, with 10 bases sitting between them. The CDR3 totals 14 residues. The V gene's germline CDR1 is MNHNS and CDR2 SASEGT. This CDR3 is CASSEVGGFYGYTF. CDR3 nucleotide sequence: TGTGCCAGCAGTGAAGTAGGGGGATTCTATGGCTACACCTTC.